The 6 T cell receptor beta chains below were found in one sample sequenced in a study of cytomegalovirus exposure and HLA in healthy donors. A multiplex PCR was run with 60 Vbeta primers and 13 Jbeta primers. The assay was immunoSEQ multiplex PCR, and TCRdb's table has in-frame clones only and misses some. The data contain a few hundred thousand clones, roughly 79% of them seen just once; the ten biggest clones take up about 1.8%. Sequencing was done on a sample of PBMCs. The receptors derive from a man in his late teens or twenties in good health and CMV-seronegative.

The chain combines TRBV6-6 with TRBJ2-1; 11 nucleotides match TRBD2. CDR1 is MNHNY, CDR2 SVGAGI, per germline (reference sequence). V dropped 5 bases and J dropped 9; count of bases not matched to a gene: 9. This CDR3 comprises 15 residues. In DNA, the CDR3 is TGTGCCAGCAGTCGCGGGGTTCTAGCGGGAGGTGAGCAGTTCTTC. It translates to CASSRGVLAGGEQFF.

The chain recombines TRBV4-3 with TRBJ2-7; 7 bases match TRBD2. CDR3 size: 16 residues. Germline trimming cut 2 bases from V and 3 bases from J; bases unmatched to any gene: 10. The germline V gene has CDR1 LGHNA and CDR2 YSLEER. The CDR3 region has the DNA TGCGCCAGCAGCCAAACTGGCCCTAGCGGTATCTACGAGCAGTACTTC. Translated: CASSQTGPSGIYEQYF.

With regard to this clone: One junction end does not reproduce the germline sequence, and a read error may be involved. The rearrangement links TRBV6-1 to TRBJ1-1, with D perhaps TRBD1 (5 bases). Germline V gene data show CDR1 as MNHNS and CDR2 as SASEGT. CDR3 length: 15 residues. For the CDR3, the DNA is TGTGCCAGCAGTGAAAAGGAAGGGGCGGGGACTGAAGCTTCCTTT. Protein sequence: CASSEKEGAGTEASF.

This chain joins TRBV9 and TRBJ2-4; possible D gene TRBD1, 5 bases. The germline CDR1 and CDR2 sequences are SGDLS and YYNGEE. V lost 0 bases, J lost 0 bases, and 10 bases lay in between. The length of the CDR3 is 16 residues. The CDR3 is CASSVGDTGAKNIQYF. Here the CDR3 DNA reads TGTGCCAGCAGCGTAGGGGATACAGGAGCCAAAAACATTCAGTACTTC.

The DNA of the CDR3 is TGTGCCAGCAGCTTAGTCGGATCCCAGGGCGGAAAGCAGCCCCAGCATTTT. This translates into CASSLVGSQGGKQPQHF. V gene TRBV7-2 combines with J gene TRBJ1-5, with D possibly being TRBD1 (5 bases). This CDR3 contains 17 residues. V lost 1 base to trimming and J lost 7 bases, with 20 bases between them. Germline V gene data show CDR1 as SGHTA and CDR2 as FQGNSA.

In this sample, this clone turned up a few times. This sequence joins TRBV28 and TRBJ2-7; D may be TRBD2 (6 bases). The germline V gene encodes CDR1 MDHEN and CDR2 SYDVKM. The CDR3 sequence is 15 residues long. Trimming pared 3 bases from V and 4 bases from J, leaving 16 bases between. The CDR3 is CASSFTDEGRYEQYF. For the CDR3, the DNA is TGTGCCAGCAGTTTCACCGACGAGGGGAGGTACGAGCAGTACTTC.